The text below deals with one T cell receptor (beta chain). The antigen is undetermined. V dropped 8 bases and J dropped 0; count of bases not matched to a gene: 13. Germline V gene lookup returns CDR1 SGHAT and CDR2 FQNNGV. The CDR3 contains 18 residues. Every patient had mismatch repair deficiency by PCR or immunohistochemistry. A few pembrolizumab responders had their TCRs sequenced. This specimen comes from a study of PD-1 blockade in mismatch repair-deficient tumors. Overall study findings and caveats: Rapid post-treatment expansion, then contraction, generally preceding radiologic response, marked tumor-resident clones.

The data were produced by immunoSEQ multiplex PCR, yet TCRdb's version contains in-frame clones alone and is incomplete. The sample lists approximately 130,000 clones; 86% were seen once. The receptor was derived from an adult with mismatch repair-deficient cancer. V and J are TRBV11-2 and TRBJ2-1; 10 bases fit TRBD2. Material: peripheral blood, obtained 44 weeks after starting pembrolizumab. CDR3 nucleotides: TGTGCCAGCGTTAGCGGGAGGTCCTCGAAACTCTCCTACAATGAGCAGTTCTTC. Translated: CASVSGRSSKLSYNEQFF.